A selection of T cell receptor beta chains follows, all from one sample in a study of T cells in Graves' hyperthyroidism and ophthalmopathy. From the multiplex PCR reads, TCRdb called clonotypes with MiXCR, one entry per CDR3 protein. The sample gives around 600,000 distinct CDR3 sequences, about 45% of which show up once; less than 8.5% is in the top ten. Sequencing used peripheral blood or thyroid tissue (not recorded which). The receptor source for this set is an adult man with Graves' disease, either hyperthyroidism or ophthalmopathy (not recorded which). Both conserved end residues are part of each CDR3. D genes are given only for firm matches. The size field is filled for only some rows; it gives once, few, many or a size class.

many	TRBD1	TRBV7-2	15	TRBJ2-5	TGTGCCAGCAGCCAAGTCGGACAGGGAAGAGAGACCCAGTACTTC	CASSQVGQGRETQYF
once	TRBD2	TRBV20-1	14	TRBJ2-7	TGCAGTGGTAGAACCGGACTAGCAGGATACGAGCAGTACTTC	CSGRTGLAGYEQYF
many	NA	TRBV7-9	14	TRBJ2-7	TGTGCCAGCAGTCGCGGGACTTTACCCTACGAGCAGTACTTC	CASSRGTLPYEQYF
NA	NA	TRBV20-1	15	TRBJ1-1	TGCAGTGCTAGAGATTCTGAGGTCATGAACGCTGAAGCTTTCTTT	CSARDSEVMNAEAFF
NA	TRBD2	TRBV6-1	15	TRBJ2-5	TGTGCCAGCAGTCCATTTAGCGGGGGATGGGAGACCCAGTACTTC	CASSPFSGGWETQYF
NA	TRBD1	TRBV6-5	16	TRBJ1-6	TGTGCCAGCAGTTCGTGGACGGGACAGGGAAATTCACCCCTCCACTTT	CASSSWTGQGNSPLHF
NA	TRBD1	TRBV25-1	17	TRBJ1-2	TGTGCCACCAGTGATTTCGCAACCGGGACAGGGGTTACGGGCTACACCTTC	CATSDFATGTGVTGYTF
NA	NA	TRBV29-1	12	TRBJ1-4	TGCAGCTTAGAGGGTGGTAATGAAAAACTGTTTTTT	CSLEGGNEKLFF
NA	TRBD1	TRBV20-1	14	TRBJ2-7	TGCAGTGCTCGCCGGGACAGGGGGGACTACGAGCAGTACTTC	CSARRDRGDYEQYF
many	NA	TRBV9	13	TRBJ2-6	TGTGCCAGTCAGGTTCCTGGGGCCAACGTCCTGACTTTC	CASQVPGANVLTF
many	TRBD1	TRBV29-1	13	TRBJ1-2	TGCAGCGTGCCCCCGGACAGGGCATACGGCTACACCTTC	CSVPPDRAYGYTF
NA	NA	TRBV2	14	TRBJ1-5	TGTGCCAGCAGCCACAGGGCCCACAATCAGCCCCAGCATTTT	CASSHRAHNQPQHF
NA	NA	TRBV25-1	15	TRBJ2-7	TGTGCCAGCAGTGAATATTTGACAGGAACCTACGAGCAGTACTTC	CASSEYLTGTYEQYF
NA	TRBD1	TRBV6-6	16	TRBJ1-4	TGTGCCAGCAGTTCCCATAACAGGGGTTTTGAGGAAAAACTGTTTTTT	CASSSHNRGFEEKLFF
few	NA	TRBV7-2	15	TRBJ2-7	TGTGCCAGCAGCTTAGACGGAGGGGGCGGGTACGAGCAGTACTTC	CASSLDGGGGYEQYF
many	NA	TRBV7-9	14	TRBJ2-7	TGTGCCAGCAGCTTAGGACCAGAGGGCTACGAGCAGTACTTC	CASSLGPEGYEQYF
NA	NA	TRBV5-4	15	TRBJ1-3	TGTGCCAGCAGCACTCCAACAGGGTCTGGAAACACCATATATTTT	CASSTPTGSGNTIYF
NA	TRBD1	TRBV2	13	TRBJ1-2	TGTGCCAGCAACCGGGACAGCCCCTATGGCTACACCTTC	CASNRDSPYGYTF
NA	NA	TRBV10-3	13	TRBJ2-7	TGTGCCAGCGGGCGACACGGCGGCTACGAGCAGTACTTC	CASGRHGGYEQYF
NA	TRBD2	TRBV6-4	15	TRBJ2-2	TGTGCCAGCAGTCCGCTAGCGGGACGAACCGGGGAGCTGTTTTTT	CASSPLAGRTGELFF